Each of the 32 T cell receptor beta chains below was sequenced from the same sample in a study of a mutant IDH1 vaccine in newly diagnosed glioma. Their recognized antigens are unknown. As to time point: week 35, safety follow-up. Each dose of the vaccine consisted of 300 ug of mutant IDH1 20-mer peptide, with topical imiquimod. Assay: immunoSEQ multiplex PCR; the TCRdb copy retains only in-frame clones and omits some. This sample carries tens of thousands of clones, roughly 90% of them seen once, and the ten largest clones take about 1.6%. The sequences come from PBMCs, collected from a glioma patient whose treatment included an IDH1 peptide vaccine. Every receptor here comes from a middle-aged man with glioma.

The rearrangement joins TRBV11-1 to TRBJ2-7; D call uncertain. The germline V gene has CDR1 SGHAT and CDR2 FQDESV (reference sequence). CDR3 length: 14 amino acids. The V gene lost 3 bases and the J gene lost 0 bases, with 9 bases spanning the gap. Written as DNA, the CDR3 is TGTGCCAGCAGCTTCGGTCTGGGCTCCTACGAGCAGTACTTC. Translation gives CASSFGLGSYEQYF.

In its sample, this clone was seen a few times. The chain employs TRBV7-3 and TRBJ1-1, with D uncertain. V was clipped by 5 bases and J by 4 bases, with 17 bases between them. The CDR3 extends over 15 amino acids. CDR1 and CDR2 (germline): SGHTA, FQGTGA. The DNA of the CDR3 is TGTGCCAGCAGCACGGGAGGACGAATCGGCACTGAAGCTTTCTTT. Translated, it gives CASSTGGRIGTEAFF.

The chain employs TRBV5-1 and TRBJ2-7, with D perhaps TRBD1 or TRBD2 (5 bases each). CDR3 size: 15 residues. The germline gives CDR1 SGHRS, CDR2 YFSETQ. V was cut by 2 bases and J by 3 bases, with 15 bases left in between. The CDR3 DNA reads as TGCGCCAGCAGCTTATCCGGGGCCTTTAACTACGAGCAGTACTTC. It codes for CASSLSGAFNYEQYF.

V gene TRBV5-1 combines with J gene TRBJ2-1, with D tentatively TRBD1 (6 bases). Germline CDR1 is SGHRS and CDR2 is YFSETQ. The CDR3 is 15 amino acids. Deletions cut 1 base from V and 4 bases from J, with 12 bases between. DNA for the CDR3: TGCGCCAGCAGCTTGCAGGGGTTTGGTTACAATGAGCAGTTCTTC. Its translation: CASSLQGFGYNEQFF.

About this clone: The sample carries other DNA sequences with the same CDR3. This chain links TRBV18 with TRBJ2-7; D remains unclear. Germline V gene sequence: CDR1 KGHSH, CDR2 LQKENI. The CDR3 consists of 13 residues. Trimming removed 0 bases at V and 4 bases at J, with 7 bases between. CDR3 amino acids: CASSPPSLYEQYF. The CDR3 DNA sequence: TGTGCCAGCTCACCACCCTCACTTTACGAGCAGTACTTC.

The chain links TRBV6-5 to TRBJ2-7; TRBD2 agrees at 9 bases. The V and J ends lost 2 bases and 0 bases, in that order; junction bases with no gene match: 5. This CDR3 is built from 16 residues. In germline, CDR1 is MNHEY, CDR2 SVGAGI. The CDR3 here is CASSYVREGPSYEQYF. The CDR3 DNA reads TGTGCCAGCAGTTACGTGCGGGAGGGCCCCTCCTACGAGCAGTACTTC.

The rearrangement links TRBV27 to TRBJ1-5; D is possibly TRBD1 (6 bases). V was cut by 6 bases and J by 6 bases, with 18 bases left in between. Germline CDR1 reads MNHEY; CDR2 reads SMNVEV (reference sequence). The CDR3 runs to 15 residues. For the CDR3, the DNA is TGTGCCAGCAGCCGGTGGGGGGCGGAGAGTCAGCCCCAGCATTTT. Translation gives CASSRWGAESQPQHF.

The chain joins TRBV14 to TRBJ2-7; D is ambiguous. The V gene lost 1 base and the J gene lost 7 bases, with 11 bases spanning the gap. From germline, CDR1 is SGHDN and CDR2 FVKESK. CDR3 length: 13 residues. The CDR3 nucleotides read TGTGCCAGCAGCCAAGGGCTGCTCGGAGAGCAGTACTTC. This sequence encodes CASSQGLLGEQYF. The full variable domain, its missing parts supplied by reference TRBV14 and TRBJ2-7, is EAGVTQFPSHSVIEKGQTVTLRCDPISGHDNLYWYRRVMGKEIKFLLHFVKESKQDESGMPNNRFLAERTGGTYSTLKVQPAELEDSGVYFCASSQGLLGEQYFGPGTRLTVT.

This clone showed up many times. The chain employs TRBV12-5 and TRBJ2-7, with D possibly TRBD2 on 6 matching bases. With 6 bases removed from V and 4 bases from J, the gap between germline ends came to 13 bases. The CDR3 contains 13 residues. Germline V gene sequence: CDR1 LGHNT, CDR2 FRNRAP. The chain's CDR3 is CASGRDSLYEQYF. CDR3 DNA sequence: TGTGCTAGTGGCCGGGACTCACTGTACGAGCAGTACTTC.

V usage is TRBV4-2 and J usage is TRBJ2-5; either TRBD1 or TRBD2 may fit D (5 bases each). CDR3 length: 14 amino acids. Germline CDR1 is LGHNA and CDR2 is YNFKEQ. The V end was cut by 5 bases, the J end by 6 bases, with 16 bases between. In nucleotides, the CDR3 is TGTGCCAGCAGCGTAGGGACGGACTGGCAGACCCAGTACTTC. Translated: CASSVGTDWQTQYF.

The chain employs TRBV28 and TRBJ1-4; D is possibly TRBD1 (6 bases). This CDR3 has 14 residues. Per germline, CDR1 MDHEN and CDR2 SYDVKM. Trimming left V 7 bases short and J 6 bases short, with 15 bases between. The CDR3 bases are TGTGCCAGCAAGGGTGGACAGCATCATGAAAAACTGTTTTTT. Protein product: CASKGGQHHEKLFF. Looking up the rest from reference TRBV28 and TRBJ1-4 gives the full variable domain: DVKVTQSSRYLVKRTGEKVFLECVQDMDHENMFWYRQDPGLGLRLIYFSYDVKMKEKGDIPEGYSVSREKKERFSLILESASTNQTSMYLCASKGGQHHEKLFFGSGTQLSVL.

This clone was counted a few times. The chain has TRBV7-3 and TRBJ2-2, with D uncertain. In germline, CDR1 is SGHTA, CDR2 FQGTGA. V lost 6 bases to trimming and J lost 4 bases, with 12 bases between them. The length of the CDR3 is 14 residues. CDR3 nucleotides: TGTGCCAGCAGATCGGGTCCCGGCACCGGGGAGCTGTTTTTT. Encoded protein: CASRSGPGTGELFF. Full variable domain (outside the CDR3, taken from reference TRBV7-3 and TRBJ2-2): GAGVSQTPSNKVTEKGKYVELRCDPISGHTALYWYRQSLGQGPEFLIYFQGTGAADDSGLPNDRFFAVRPEGSVSTLKIQRTERGDSAVYLCASRSGPGTGELFFGEGSRLTVL.

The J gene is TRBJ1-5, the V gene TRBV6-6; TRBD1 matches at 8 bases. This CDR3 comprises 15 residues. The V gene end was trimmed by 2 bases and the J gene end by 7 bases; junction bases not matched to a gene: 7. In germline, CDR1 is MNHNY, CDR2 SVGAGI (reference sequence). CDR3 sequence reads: CASSYLDRASQPQHF. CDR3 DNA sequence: TGTGCCAGCAGTTACCTGGACAGGGCTTCCCAGCCCCAGCATTTT.

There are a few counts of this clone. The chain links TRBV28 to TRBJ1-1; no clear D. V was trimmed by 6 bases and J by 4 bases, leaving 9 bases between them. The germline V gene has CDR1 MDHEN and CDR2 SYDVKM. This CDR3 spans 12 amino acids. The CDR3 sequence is CASRTIRTEAFF. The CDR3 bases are TGTGCCAGCAGGACAATACGCACTGAAGCTTTCTTT.

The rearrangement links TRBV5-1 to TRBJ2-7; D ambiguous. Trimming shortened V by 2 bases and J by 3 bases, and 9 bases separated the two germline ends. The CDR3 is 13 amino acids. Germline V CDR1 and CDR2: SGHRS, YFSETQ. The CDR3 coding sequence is TGCGCCAGCAGCTTCGGCTCTCTCTACGAGCAGTACTTC. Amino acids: CASSFGSLYEQYF. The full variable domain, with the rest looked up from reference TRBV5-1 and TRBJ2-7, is KAGVTQTPRYLIKTRGQQVTLSCSPISGHRSVSWYQQTPGQGLQFLFEYFSETQRNKGNFPGRFSGRQFSNSRSEMNVSTLELGDSALYLCASSFGSLYEQYFGPGTRLTVT.

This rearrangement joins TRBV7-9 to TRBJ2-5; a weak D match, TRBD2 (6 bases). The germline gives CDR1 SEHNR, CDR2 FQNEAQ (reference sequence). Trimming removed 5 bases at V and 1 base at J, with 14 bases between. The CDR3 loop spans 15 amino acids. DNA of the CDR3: TGTGCCAGCAGCAAGACCGGGACTGGCCAAGAGACCCAGTACTTC. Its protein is CASSKTGTGQETQYF.

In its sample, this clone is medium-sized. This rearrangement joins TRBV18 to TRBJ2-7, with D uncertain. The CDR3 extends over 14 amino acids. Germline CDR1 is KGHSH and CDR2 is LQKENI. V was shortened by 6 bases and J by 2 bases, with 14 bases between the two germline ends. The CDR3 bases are TGTGCCAGCTCGGCCCCTCTAGGGCCCTACGAGCAGTACTTC. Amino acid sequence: CASSAPLGPYEQYF.

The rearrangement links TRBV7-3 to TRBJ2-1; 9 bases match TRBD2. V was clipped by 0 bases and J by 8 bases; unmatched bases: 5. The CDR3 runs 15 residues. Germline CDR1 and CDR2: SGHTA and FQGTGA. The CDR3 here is CASSLTSGSNYEQFF. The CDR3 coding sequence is TGTGCCAGCAGCTTAACTAGCGGGAGTAACTATGAGCAGTTCTTC.

CDR3 bases: TGTGCCAGCTCACCCCTCGAGGCAGGGAGGGACACTGAAGCTTTCTTT. Protein sequence: CASSPLEAGRDTEAFF. This sequence joins TRBV18 and TRBJ1-1; TRBD1 is a possible D gene (5 bases). CDR1 is KGHSH, CDR2 LQKENI, per germline. This CDR3 has 16 residues. V was trimmed by 3 bases and J by 3 bases, leaving 17 bases between them.

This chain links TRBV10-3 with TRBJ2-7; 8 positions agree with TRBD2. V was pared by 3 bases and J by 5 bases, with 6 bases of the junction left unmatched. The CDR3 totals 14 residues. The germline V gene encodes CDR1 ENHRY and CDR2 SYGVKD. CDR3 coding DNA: TGTGCCATCAGTGATGAACGGGGGGGTGACGAGCAGTACTTC. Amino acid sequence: CAISDERGGDEQYF.

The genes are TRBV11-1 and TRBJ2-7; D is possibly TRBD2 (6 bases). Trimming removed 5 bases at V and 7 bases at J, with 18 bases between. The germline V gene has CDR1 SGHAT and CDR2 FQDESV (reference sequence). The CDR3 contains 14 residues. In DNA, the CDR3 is TGTGCCAGCAGCCAACAGAGCGGCGGAGGGGAGCAGTACTTC. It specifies CASSQQSGGGEQYF.

This CDR3 reads CASSLTGFTTNEKLFF. The CDR3 coding sequence is TGTGCCAGCAGCTTGACAGGTTTTACAACTAATGAAAAACTGTTTTTT. The V and J genes are TRBV7-2 and TRBJ1-4; a possible D gene is TRBD1 (6 bases). There are 16 residues in the CDR3. The germline V and J ends were trimmed by 3 bases and 0 bases, with 11 bases remaining between them. Germline CDR1 is SGHTA and CDR2 is FQGNSA.

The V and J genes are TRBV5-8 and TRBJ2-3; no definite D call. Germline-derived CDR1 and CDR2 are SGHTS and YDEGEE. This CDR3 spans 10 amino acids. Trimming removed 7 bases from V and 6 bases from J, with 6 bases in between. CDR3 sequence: CASPGDTQYF. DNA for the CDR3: TGTGCCAGCCCTGGCGATACGCAGTATTTT.

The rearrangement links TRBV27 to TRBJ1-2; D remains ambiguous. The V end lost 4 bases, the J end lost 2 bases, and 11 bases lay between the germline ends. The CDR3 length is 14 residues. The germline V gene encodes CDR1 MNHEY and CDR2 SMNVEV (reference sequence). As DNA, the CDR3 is TGTGCCAGCAGTTGGGGTCCCAGCAACTATGGCTACACCTTC. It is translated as CASSWGPSNYGYTF.

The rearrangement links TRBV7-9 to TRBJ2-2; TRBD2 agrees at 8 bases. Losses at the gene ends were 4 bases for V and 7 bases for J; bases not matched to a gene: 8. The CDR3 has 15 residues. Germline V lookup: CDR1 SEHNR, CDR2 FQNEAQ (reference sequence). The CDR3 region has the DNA TGTGCCAGCAGCTACGGGAGGGCCGGTGGCGGGGAGCTGTTTTTT. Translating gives CASSYGRAGGGELFF.

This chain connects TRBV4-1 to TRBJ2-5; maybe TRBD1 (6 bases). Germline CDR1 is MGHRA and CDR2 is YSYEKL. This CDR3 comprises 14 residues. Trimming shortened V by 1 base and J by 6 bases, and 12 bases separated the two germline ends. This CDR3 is CASSQAPTGKTQYF. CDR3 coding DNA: TGCGCCAGCAGCCAAGCCCCGACAGGAAAGACCCAGTACTTC.

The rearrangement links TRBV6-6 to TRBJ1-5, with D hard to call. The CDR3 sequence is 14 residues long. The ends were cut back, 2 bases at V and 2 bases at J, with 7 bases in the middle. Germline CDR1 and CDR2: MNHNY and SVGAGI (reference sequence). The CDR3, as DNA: TGTGCCAGCAGTTACAGATCTGGCAATCAGCCCCAGCATTTT. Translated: CASSYRSGNQPQHF.

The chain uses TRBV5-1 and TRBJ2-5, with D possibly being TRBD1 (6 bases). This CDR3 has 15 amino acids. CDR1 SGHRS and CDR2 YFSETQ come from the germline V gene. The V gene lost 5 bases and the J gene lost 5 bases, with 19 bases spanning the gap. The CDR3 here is CASRPPDSSEETQYF. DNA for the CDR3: TGCGCCAGCAGACCTCCGGACAGCTCCGAGGAGACCCAGTACTTC.

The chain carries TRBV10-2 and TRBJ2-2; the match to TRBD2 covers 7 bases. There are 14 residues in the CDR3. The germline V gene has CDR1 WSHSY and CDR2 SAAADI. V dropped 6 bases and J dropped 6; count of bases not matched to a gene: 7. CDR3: CASRGDYLAGELFF. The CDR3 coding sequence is TGCGCCAGCAGGGGGGACTATCTCGCCGGGGAGCTGTTTTTT.

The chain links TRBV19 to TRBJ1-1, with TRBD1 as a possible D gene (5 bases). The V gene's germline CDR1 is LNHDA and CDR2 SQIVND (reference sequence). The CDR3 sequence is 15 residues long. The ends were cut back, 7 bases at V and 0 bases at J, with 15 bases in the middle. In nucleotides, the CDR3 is TGTGCCAGTAAGACGGTAGACAGCATGAACACTGAAGCTTTCTTT. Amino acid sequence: CASKTVDSMNTEAFF.

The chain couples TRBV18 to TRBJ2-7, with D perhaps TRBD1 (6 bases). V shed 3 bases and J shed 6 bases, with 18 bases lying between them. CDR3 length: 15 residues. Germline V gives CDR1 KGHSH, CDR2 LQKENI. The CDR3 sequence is CASSPTGQLLAEQYF. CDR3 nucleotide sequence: TGTGCCAGCTCACCTACAGGACAGCTCCTCGCCGAGCAGTACTTC.

CDR3: CASSIETGITSTDTQYF. The DNA for the CDR3 is TGTGCCAGCAGCATAGAGACAGGGATAACTAGCACAGATACGCAGTATTTT. This chain connects TRBV7-2 to TRBJ2-3, with TRBD1 matching 7 bases. The germline V gene has CDR1 SGHTA and CDR2 FQGNSA. The CDR3 is made up of 17 amino acids. V was pared by 5 bases and J by 0 bases, with 11 bases of the junction left unmatched. Variable domain in full (rest from reference TRBV7-2 and TRBJ2-3): GAGVSQSPSNKVTEKGKDVELRCDPISGHTALYWYRQSLGQGLEFLIYFQGNSAPDKSGLPSDRFSAERTGGSVSTLTIQRTQQEDSAVYLCASSIETGITSTDTQYFGPGTRLTVL.